Listed below are T cell receptor beta chains from one sample, sequenced in a study of T cell responses to AZD1222 COVID-19 vaccine. Assay: immunoSEQ multiplex PCR; the TCRdb copy retains only in-frame clones and omits some. The table lists 43,000 or so clones, roughly 91% of them singletons. The specimen comprised peripheral blood, sampled 28 days after the second AZD1222 dose. These receptors originate from an adult who received the AZD1222 COVID-19 vaccine. The CDR3 runs from the conserved cysteine through the conserved F or W. D genes are given only for firm matches. The size of a clone is reported for some rows only, either as once, few or many, or as a class for expanded clones.

cdr3_aa	cdr3_nt	clone_size	d_call	v_call	j_call
CASSVRLTGFGDEQYF	TGTGCCAGCAGCGTCCGCTTAACAGGGTTCGGGGACGAGCAGTACTTC	NA	NA	TRBV7-2	TRBJ2-7
CASSRLQTLNTEAFF	TGTGCCAGCAGCCGACTACAAACACTGAACACTGAAGCTTTCTTT	once	NA	TRBV14	TRBJ1-1
CASSFGSGATGNTIYF	TGTGCCAGCAGCTTTGGGTCGGGGGCCACGGGAAACACCATATATTTT	NA	NA	TRBV5-5	TRBJ1-3
CASSSGGQETQYF	TGTGCCAGCAGCAGCGGTGGTCAAGAGACCCAGTACTTC	NA	NA	TRBV7-9	TRBJ2-5
CASSQETNRDSRLYEQYF	TGTGCCAGCAGCCAAGAGACCAACCGGGACTCCCGACTTTACGAGCAGTACTTC	NA	NA	TRBV3-1/TRBV3-2	TRBJ2-7
CAGSRGLAGTTGELFF	TGTGCCGGCAGCAGAGGACTAGCGGGGACAACCGGGGAGCTGTTTTTT	once	TRBD2	TRBV7-4	TRBJ2-2
CASSKTSTDTQYF	TGTGCCAGCAGCAAGACTAGCACAGATACGCAGTATTTT	NA	NA	TRBV7-8	TRBJ2-3
CASARQGAIPGELFF	TGTGCCAGCGCTCGTCAGGGGGCTATTCCCGGGGAGCTGTTTTTT	NA	TRBD1	TRBV6-5	TRBJ2-2
CASSEIVSPSGNTIYF	TGTGCCAGCAGTGAAATTGTCTCCCCATCTGGAAACACCATATATTTT	NA	NA	TRBV25-1	TRBJ1-3
CASSLPTGNKIGELFF	TGTGCCAGCAGCCTCCCGACAGGGAATAAAATCGGGGAGCTGTTTTTT	NA	TRBD1	TRBV9	TRBJ2-2
CATSDLHGDPRGTQYF	TGTGCCACCAGTGATTTGCACGGGGACCCGCGGGGTACGCAGTATTTT	once	NA	TRBV24-1	TRBJ2-3
CASSATSGGYEQYF	TGTGCCAGCAGCGCTACTAGCGGGGGTTACGAGCAGTACTTC	few	TRBD2	TRBV4-2	TRBJ2-7
CASSFRTDQETQYF	TGTGCCAGCAGCTTTAGGACGGACCAAGAGACCCAGTACTTC	NA	NA	TRBV7-9	TRBJ2-5
CASIGRASEKLFF	TGTGCCAGCATCGGGAGGGCGTCTGAAAAACTGTTTTTT	once	NA	TRBV6-5	TRBJ1-4
CASSQARGERRAEKLFF	TGCGCCAGCAGCCAAGCCCGGGGAGAAAGGAGGGCTGAAAAACTGTTTTTT	NA	NA	TRBV4-3	TRBJ1-4
CASSQVGDSEKLFF	TGTGCCAGCAGCCAAGTGGGAGACAGTGAAAAACTGTTTTTT	NA	NA	TRBV3-1/TRBV3-2	TRBJ1-4
CASSTKNEQFF	TGTGCCAGCAGCACGAAGAATGAGCAGTTCTTC	NA	NA	TRBV9	TRBJ2-1
CASSLRDRAFSGANVLTF	TGTGCCAGTAGCCTCCGGGACAGGGCCTTCTCTGGGGCCAACGTCCTGACTTTC	NA	TRBD1	TRBV19	TRBJ2-6
CASSRGLQGLYEQYF	TGCGCCAGCAGCCGGGGGCTACAGGGATTATACGAGCAGTACTTC	NA	NA	TRBV4-3	TRBJ2-7
CASSFSGASEQYF	TGTGCCAGCAGCTTTTCAGGGGCGTCGGAGCAGTACTTC	NA	NA	TRBV7-8	TRBJ2-7
CASSTGTVNTGELFF	TGTGCCAGCAGTACCGGGACGGTGAACACCGGGGAGCTGTTTTTT	NA	NA	TRBV6-2/TRBV6-3	TRBJ2-2
CARSPGRTISSYEQYF	TGTGCCAGAAGCCCTGGACGGACGATTAGCTCCTACGAGCAGTACTTC	NA	NA	TRBV7-5	TRBJ2-7
CASLSRSNQPQHF	TGTGCCAGTCTGAGTAGGAGCAATCAGCCCCAGCATTTT	few	NA	TRBV19	TRBJ1-5
CASSRGPSYGYTF	TGTGCCAGCAGTCGAGGACCCTCCTATGGCTACACCTTC	NA	NA	TRBV2	TRBJ1-2
CASYTTLHNEQFF	TGCGCCAGTTACACTACCCTCCACAATGAGCAGTTCTTC	NA	NA	TRBV5-1	TRBJ2-1
CSVDEGPSGGYNEQFF	TGCAGCGTTGACGAGGGGCCTAGCGGGGGGTACAATGAGCAGTTCTTC	once	TRBD2	TRBV29-1	TRBJ2-1
CAISGTSGGDIQYF	TGTGCCATCAGTGGGACTAGCGGGGGGGACATTCAGTACTTC	NA	TRBD2	TRBV10-3	TRBJ2-4
CASSLAGWTEAFF	TGCGCCAGCAGCTTGGCGGGGTGGACTGAAGCTTTCTTT	NA	NA	TRBV5-1	TRBJ1-1
CASGRTGGEGDGYTF	TGTGCTAGTGGTCGAACAGGGGGCGAAGGGGATGGCTACACCTTC	NA	TRBD1	TRBV12-5	TRBJ1-2
CASSPLSNQPQHF	TGTGCCAGCAGCCCCCTGAGCAATCAGCCCCAGCATTTT	NA	NA	TRBV5-5	TRBJ1-5
CASSLKRGGGPEQFF	TGTGCCAGCAGCTTGAAGCGGGGCGGGGGGCCTGAGCAGTTCTTC	NA	TRBD2	TRBV7-2	TRBJ2-1
CASSWYGTGNNEQFF	TGTGCCAGCAGTTGGTATGGGACTGGAAACAATGAGCAGTTCTTC	NA	NA	TRBV6-2/TRBV6-3	TRBJ2-1
CASRTGSLPNYGYTF	TGTGCCAGCAGGACAGGGTCCCTACCTAACTATGGCTACACCTTC	NA	TRBD1	TRBV6-5	TRBJ1-2
CASSEFGEGQAYEQYF	TGTGCCAGCAGTGAATTTGGGGAGGGACAGGCCTACGAGCAGTACTTC	NA	NA	TRBV6-1	TRBJ2-7
CASSPIVGHEAFF	TGTGCCAGCAGCCCAATTGTTGGGCATGAAGCTTTCTTT	NA	NA	TRBV5-4	TRBJ1-1
CASAGATYNEQFF	TGCGCCAGCGCTGGGGCAACCTACAATGAGCAGTTCTTC	NA	NA	TRBV10-2	TRBJ2-1
CASSLGPRSNQPQHF	TGTGCCAGCAGCTTAGGCCCACGGAGCAATCAGCCCCAGCATTTT	NA	NA	TRBV13	TRBJ1-5
CASSPHQLPQETQYF	TGTGCCAGCAGTCCCCACCAGCTACCCCAAGAGACCCAGTACTTC	NA	NA	TRBV6-2/TRBV6-3	TRBJ2-5
CAISRQGGNVFF	TGTGCCATCAGTAGACAGGGTGGAAATGTTTTCTTT	few	TRBD1	TRBV10-3	TRBJ1-1
CASSLEGFPDTEAFF	TGCGCCAGCAGCTTGGAGGGCTTTCCTGACACTGAAGCTTTCTTT	NA	NA	TRBV5-1	TRBJ1-1